What follows are 22 T cell receptor beta chains derived from one specimen sequenced in a study of breast tumors, draining lymph nodes, adjacent tissues. TCRdb itself ran the multiplex PCR reads through MiXCR, one entry per CDR3 protein. The sample has under 150,000 distinct CDR3 sequences, 21% seen once; the top ten hold 2.2%. The lymph nodes were axillary draining lymph nodes from breast cancer patients. The sample consisted of axillary lymph node tissue. The receptors stem from a female donor with breast cancer. Some clones in this sample may be carry-over from other donors' samples.

This clonotype was recorded many times. The genes are TRBV18 and TRBJ1-5; no clear D. V was clipped by 1 base and J by 4 bases, with 8 bases between them. Looked up from germline, CDR1 is KGHSH and CDR2 is LQKENI. The CDR3 has 14 residues. The CDR3 protein is CASSPQGINQPQHF. CDR3 nucleotide sequence: TGTGCCAGCTCACCACAGGGAATAAATCAGCCCCAGCATTTT.

To note about this clonotype: A read error is possible here, since a much larger clone lies one base away. The V gene is TRBV28, the J gene TRBJ2-3; 10 bases line up with TRBD2. The germline V gene has CDR1 MDHEN and CDR2 SYDVKM. The CDR3 spans 17 residues. The CDR3 sequence: CASSYRTSGVRTDTQCF. The CDR3 DNA sequence: TGTGCCAGCAGTTACCGGACTAGCGGAGTAAGGACAGATACGCAGTGTTTT.

The rearrangement joins TRBV25-1 to TRBJ1-1, with D perhaps TRBD1 (6 bases). Trimming left V 4 bases short and J 0 bases short, with 12 bases between. This CDR3 is built from 15 residues. The germline gives CDR1 MGHDK, CDR2 SYGVNS. The CDR3 spells CASSGGQALNTEAFF. CDR3 nucleotide sequence: TGTGCCAGCAGTGGGGGGCAGGCCCTGAACACTGAAGCTTTCTTT. Combining the CDR3 with reference TRBV25-1 and TRBJ1-1 gives the whole variable domain EADIYQTPRYLVIGTGKKITLECSQTMGHDKMYWYQQDPGMELHLIHYSYGVNSTEKGDLSSESTVSRIRTEHFPLTLESARPSHTSQYLCASSGGQALNTEAFFGQGTRLTVV.

This clonotype has only a few counts. V is TRBV18 and J is TRBJ2-1; tentative D call: TRBD2 (5 bases). In germline, CDR1 is KGHSH, CDR2 LQKENI. The CDR3 length is 12 residues. Trimming took off 5 bases at V and 7 bases at J, with 9 bases between the two ends. CDR3 residues: CASSKAENEQFF. The CDR3 nucleotides are TGTGCCAGCTCAAAAGCGGAAAATGAGCAGTTCTTC.

A remark on this clonotype: At one end the junction does not follow the germline gene, possibly because of a read error. The genes are TRBV4-2 and TRBJ2-1; 8 bases fit TRBD2. Germline lookup yields CDR1 LGHNA and CDR2 YNFKEQ. The CDR3 runs to 15 residues. The CDR3 DNA reads TGTGCCAGCAGCCAGGCGGGAGGATATGTCAATGAGCAGCTCTTC. Translated: CASSQAGGYVNEQLF.

This clonotype was detected ten times or more. The chain's CDR3 is CASSVDRDPYGYTF. CDR3 DNA: TGTGCCAGCAGCGTGGACAGGGATCCCTATGGCTACACCTTC. The chain recombines TRBV6-5 with TRBJ1-2, with 8 bases that match TRBD1. This CDR3 is built from 14 residues. Germline V gives CDR1 MNHEY, CDR2 SVGAGI. The junction had 7 bases not matched to a gene; V was cut back by 6 bases and J by 4 bases.

The sample holds many counts of this clonotype. The rearrangement joins TRBV6-5 to TRBJ2-5; possible D gene TRBD2, 5 bases. Trimming left V 3 bases short and J 4 bases short, with 9 bases between. Per the germline V gene, CDR1 is MNHEY and CDR2 is SVGAGI. CDR3 length: 13 residues. As DNA, the CDR3 is TGTGCCAGCAGTTATCGGGGAGCAGAGACCCAGTACTTC. Its protein is CASSYRGAETQYF.

This clonotype was detected many times. V and J are TRBV5-4 and TRBJ2-7, with TRBD2 identical over 14 bases. V lost 0 bases, J lost 7 bases, and 6 bases stayed unmatched. The CDR3 spans 16 residues. Germline V gives CDR1 SGHNT, CDR2 YYREEE (reference sequence). The CDR3 region is CASSLGGTSGRGEQYF. CDR3 coding DNA: TGTGCCAGCAGCTTGGGTGGGACTAGCGGGAGAGGGGAGCAGTACTTC. Full variable domain (rest looked up from reference TRBV5-4 and TRBJ2-7): ETGVTQSPTHLIKTRGQQVTLRCSSQSGHNTVSWYQQALGQGPQFIFQYYREEENGRGNFPPRFSGLQFPNYSSELNVNALELDDSALYLCASSLGGTSGRGEQYFGPGTRLTVT.

At least ten counts were recorded for this clonotype. CDR3 nucleotides: TGTGCCAGCAGCGTTTGGAACGCGGGGGGCTGGGAAGAGACCCAGTACTTC. Its translation is CASSVWNAGGWEETQYF. J is TRBJ2-5 and V is TRBV7-2, with 8 bases lining up with TRBD2. This CDR3 has 17 residues. The germline CDR1 and CDR2 sequences are SGHTA and FQGNSA. Germline trimming cut 5 bases from V and 3 bases from J; bases unmatched to any gene: 14.

This clonotype was recorded a few times. The chain carries TRBV5-1 and TRBJ2-2; 13 bases line up with TRBD2. V gave up 5 bases and J gave up 5 bases; unmatched junction bases: 6. CDR1 SGHRS and CDR2 YFSETQ come from the germline V gene. This CDR3 contains 16 residues. CDR3 in DNA: TGCGCCAGCAGATTTGGACTAGCGGGAGAAACCGGGGAGCTGTTTTTT. It encodes CASRFGLAGETGELFF.

The CDR3, as DNA: TGTGCCAGCAGCACAACACGAAGGGATGGTTATGGCTACACCTTC. This encodes CASSTTRRDGYGYTF. The chain uses TRBV11-2 and TRBJ1-2; the D is unclear. The V end lost 5 bases, the J end lost 5 bases, and 18 bases lay between the germline ends. Germline loops: CDR1 SGHAT, CDR2 FQNNGV. This CDR3 spans 15 amino acids.

This clonotype was recorded at least ten times. This chain uses TRBV9 with TRBJ2-7; 7 nucleotides agree with TRBD2. Germline CDR1 is SGDLS and CDR2 is YYNGEE. The CDR3 totals 15 residues. The V segment lost 3 bases and the J segment 2 bases; nucleotides outside the gene matches: 8. The DNA of the CDR3 is TGTGCCAGCAGCGCAGGGCCAGGGACTACCTACGAGCAGTACTTC. Amino acid sequence: CASSAGPGTTYEQYF.

The sample holds many counts of this clonotype. The chain carries TRBV27 and TRBJ1-5; 8 bases map to TRBD1. V was pared by 4 bases and J by 9 bases, with 8 bases of the junction left unmatched. Germline V gene sequence: CDR1 MNHEY, CDR2 SMNVEV (reference sequence). The CDR3 has 14 residues. CDR3 DNA sequence: TGTGCCAGCAGTTACAGGGGGTCTCGGGGGCCCCAGCATTTT. The encoded protein is CASSYRGSRGPQHF.

This clonotype occurred many times. The chain carries TRBV5-1 and TRBJ2-1, with 7 bases lining up with TRBD2. Looked up from germline, CDR1 is SGHRS and CDR2 is YFSETQ. The ends lost 2 bases at V and 2 bases at J; junction bases unmatched: 7. The length of the CDR3 is 16 residues. The CDR3 nucleotides are TGCGCCAGCAGCTTAAATAGCGGGCTGACCTACAATGAGCAGTTCTTC. It codes for CASSLNSGLTYNEQFF. The full variable domain, in which reference TRBV5-1 and TRBJ2-1 provide the parts outside the CDR3, is KAGVTQTPRYLIKTRGQQVTLSCSPISGHRSVSWYQQTPGQGLQFLFEYFSETQRNKGNFPGRFSGRQFSNSRSEMNVSTLELGDSALYLCASSLNSGLTYNEQFFGPGTRLTVL.

This clonotype was observed a handful of times. J is TRBJ1-5 and V is TRBV28; D gene ambiguous. The V end was cut by 2 bases, the J end by 6 bases, with 8 bases between. Germline CDR1 reads MDHEN; CDR2 reads SYDVKM. The CDR3 is 13 amino acids. The CDR3 bases are TGTGCCAGCAGTTTACATATACCTCAGCCCCAGCATTTT. It is translated as CASSLHIPQPQHF.

This clonotype has ten or more counts. This chain joins TRBV6-1 and TRBJ2-7; D might be TRBD1 or TRBD2, each matching 5 bases. V shed 0 bases and J shed 8 bases, with 17 bases lying between them. CDR1 and CDR2 (germline): MNHNS, SASEGT. CDR3 size: 15 residues. This CDR3 reads CASSEAGPSFEKQYF. The CDR3 nucleotides are TGTGCCAGCAGTGAAGCGGGACCATCCTTCGAGAAGCAGTACTTC.

Notes on this clonotype: A much more abundant neighbour one base away suggests this may be a read error. The chain couples TRBV7-3 to TRBJ2-7, with a weak D call TRBD2 (6 bases). Germline CDR1 is SGHTA and CDR2 is FQGTGA. The CDR3 loop spans 14 amino acids. The CDR3, as DNA: TGTGCCAGCAGCCCAAACGCGGGATCCTACGAGCAGTGCTTC. Translated, it gives CASSPNAGSYEQCF.

This clonotype was detected ten times or more. The chain employs TRBV7-3 and TRBJ2-1; D gene ambiguous. From germline, CDR1 is SGHTA and CDR2 FQGTGA. Trimming took off 1 base at V and 3 bases at J, with 4 bases between the two ends. This CDR3 comprises 13 residues. In DNA, the CDR3 is TGTGCCAGCAGCTTAATGCGCTACAATGAGCAGTTCTTC. It codes for CASSLMRYNEQFF.

Note on this clonotype: A read error may be the cause here, since a much bigger clone is one base away. This chain links TRBV6-1 with TRBJ2-5, with unresolved D. Germline values: CDR1 MNHNS, CDR2 SASEGT. The CDR3 loop spans 15 amino acids. V was clipped by 1 base and J by 5 bases, with 14 bases between them. CDR3 sequence reads: CASSEGAREKETQYF. CDR3 nucleotide sequence: TGTGCCAGCAGTGAAGGGGCTAGGGAAAAGGAGACCCAGTACTTC.

In this sample, this clonotype turned up many times. This chain uses TRBV7-3 with TRBJ2-1; 9 positions match TRBD2. This CDR3 is built from 15 residues. Unmatched junction bases numbered 7, after V lost 5 bases and J lost 5 bases. Per the germline V gene, CDR1 is SGHTA and CDR2 is FQGTGA. The CDR3 DNA is TGTGCCAGCAGCAAGGTGACTAGCGGAAACAATGAGCAGTTCTTC. Protein product: CASSKVTSGNNEQFF.

This clonotype was seen more than once but under ten times. This sequence joins TRBV6-1 and TRBJ1-2; perhaps TRBD1 as D (5 bases). The V end was cut by 3 bases, the J end by 5 bases, with 16 bases between. Per the germline V gene, CDR1 is MNHNS and CDR2 is SASEGT. The CDR3 is 15 residues long. The CDR3 bases are TGTGCCAGCAGTGAGGGTTTCCCAGGGTTTTATGGCTACACCTTC. As protein: CASSEGFPGFYGYTF.

This clonotype was picked up many times. The J gene is TRBJ2-6, the V gene TRBV5-1; D is unclear. V lost 0 bases and J 5 bases, leaving 12 bases between the germline ends. Germline CDR1 is SGHRS and CDR2 is YFSETQ. CDR3 length: 16 amino acids. In nucleotides, the CDR3 is TGCGCCAGCAGCTTGGGACGGAACAGTAGGGCCAACGTCCTGACTTTC. This gives the protein CASSLGRNSRANVLTF.